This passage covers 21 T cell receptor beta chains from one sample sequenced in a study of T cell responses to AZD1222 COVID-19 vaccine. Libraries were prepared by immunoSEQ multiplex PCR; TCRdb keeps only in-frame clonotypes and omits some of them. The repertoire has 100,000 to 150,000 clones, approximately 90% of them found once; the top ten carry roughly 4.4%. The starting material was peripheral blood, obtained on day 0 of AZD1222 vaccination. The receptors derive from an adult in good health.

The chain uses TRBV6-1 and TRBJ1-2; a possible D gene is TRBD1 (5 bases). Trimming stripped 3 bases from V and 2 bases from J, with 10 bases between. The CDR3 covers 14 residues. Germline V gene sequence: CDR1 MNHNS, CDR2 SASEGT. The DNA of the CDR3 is TGTGCCAGCAGTGACGACTGGGGGAACTATGGCTACACCTTC. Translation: CASSDDWGNYGYTF.

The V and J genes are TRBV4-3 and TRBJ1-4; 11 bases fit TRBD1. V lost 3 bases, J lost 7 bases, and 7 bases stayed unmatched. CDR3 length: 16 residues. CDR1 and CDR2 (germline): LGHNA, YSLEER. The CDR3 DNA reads TGCGCCAGCAGCCAGAACTTGGACAGGGGGCGTGAAAAACTGTTTTTT. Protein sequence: CASSQNLDRGREKLFF.

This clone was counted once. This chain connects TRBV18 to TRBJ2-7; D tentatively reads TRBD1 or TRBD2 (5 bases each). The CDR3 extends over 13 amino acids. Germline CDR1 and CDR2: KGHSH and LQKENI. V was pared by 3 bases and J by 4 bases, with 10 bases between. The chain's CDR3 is CASSPSEGYEQYF. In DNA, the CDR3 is TGTGCCAGCTCACCCTCCGAGGGGTACGAGCAGTACTTC.

The CDR3 loop reads CATSARTGQGEQFF. In DNA form, the CDR3 reads TGTGCCACCAGTGCTAGGACAGGGCAGGGTGAGCAGTTCTTC. The J gene is TRBJ2-1, the V gene TRBV24-1; 8 bases fit TRBD1. This CDR3 is built from 14 residues. V dropped 5 bases and J dropped 9; count of bases not matched to a gene: 8. The germline gives CDR1 KGHDR, CDR2 SFDVKD.

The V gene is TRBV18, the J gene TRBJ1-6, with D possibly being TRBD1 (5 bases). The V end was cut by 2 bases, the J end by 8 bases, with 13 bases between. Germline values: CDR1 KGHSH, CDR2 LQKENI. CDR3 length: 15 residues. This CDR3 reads CASSPAAGGDSPLHF. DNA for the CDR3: TGTGCCAGCTCACCAGCCGCCGGGGGAGATTCACCCCTCCACTTT.

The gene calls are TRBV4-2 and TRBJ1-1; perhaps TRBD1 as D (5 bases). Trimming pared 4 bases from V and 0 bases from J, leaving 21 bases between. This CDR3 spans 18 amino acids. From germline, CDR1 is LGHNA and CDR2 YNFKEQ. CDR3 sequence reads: CASSLSLILTDVNTEAFF. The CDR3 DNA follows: TGTGCCAGCAGCCTTTCTTTAATCTTGACAGACGTGAACACTGAAGCTTTCTTT.

The CDR3 DNA reads as TGTGCCAGTAGTATGCAGGGGACAGATACGCAGTATTTT. This encodes CASSMQGTDTQYF. The rearrangement links TRBV19 to TRBJ2-3; weak D call: TRBD1 (6 bases). V lost 3 bases and J 3 bases, leaving 7 bases between the germline ends. This CDR3 comprises 13 residues. Germline CDR1 is LNHDA and CDR2 is SQIVND (reference sequence). Drawing the rest from reference TRBV19 and TRBJ2-3, the complete variable domain is DGGITQSPKYLFRKEGQNVTLSCEQNLNHDAMYWYRQDPGQGLRLIYYSQIVNDFQKGDIAEGYSVSREKKESFPLTVTSAQKNPTAFYLCASSMQGTDTQYFGPGTRLTVL.

The CDR3 DNA reads TGTGCCAGCAGCTTAGAGCGCGGGACAGACACAGATACGCAGTATTTT. Translating it yields CASSLERGTDTDTQYF. This chain joins TRBV13 and TRBJ2-3; D is perhaps TRBD1 (7 bases). Trimming stripped 1 base from V and 2 bases from J, with 13 bases between. Per germline, CDR1 PRHDT and CDR2 FYEKMQ (reference sequence). The CDR3 contains 16 residues.

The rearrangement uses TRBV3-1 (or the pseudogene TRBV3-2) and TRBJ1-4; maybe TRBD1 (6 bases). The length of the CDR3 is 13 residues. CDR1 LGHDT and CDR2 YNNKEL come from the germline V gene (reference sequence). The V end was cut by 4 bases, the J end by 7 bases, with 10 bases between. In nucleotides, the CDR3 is TGTGCCAGCAGCCGAGGACAGCCTGAAAAACTGTTTTTT. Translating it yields CASSRGQPEKLFF.

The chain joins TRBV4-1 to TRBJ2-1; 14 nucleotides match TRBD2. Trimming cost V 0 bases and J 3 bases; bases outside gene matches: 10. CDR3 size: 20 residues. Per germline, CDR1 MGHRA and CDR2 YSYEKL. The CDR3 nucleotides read TGCGCCAGCAGCCAAGAGGGGACTAGCGGGAGTCCCCGCAACTACAATGAGCAGTTCTTC. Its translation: CASSQEGTSGSPRNYNEQFF.

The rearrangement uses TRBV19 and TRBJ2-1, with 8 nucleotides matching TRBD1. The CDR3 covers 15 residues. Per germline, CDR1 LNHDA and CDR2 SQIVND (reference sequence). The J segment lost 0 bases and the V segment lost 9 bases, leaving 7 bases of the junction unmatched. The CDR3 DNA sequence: TGTGCCAGCCGGACAGGGCCTAGCTCCTACAATGAGCAGTTCTTC. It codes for CASRTGPSSYNEQFF. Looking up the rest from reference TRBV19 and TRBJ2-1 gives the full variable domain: DGGITQSPKYLFRKEGQNVTLSCEQNLNHDAMYWYRQDPGQGLRLIYYSQIVNDFQKGDIAEGYSVSREKKESFPLTVTSAQKNPTAFYLCASRTGPSSYNEQFFGPGTRLTVL.

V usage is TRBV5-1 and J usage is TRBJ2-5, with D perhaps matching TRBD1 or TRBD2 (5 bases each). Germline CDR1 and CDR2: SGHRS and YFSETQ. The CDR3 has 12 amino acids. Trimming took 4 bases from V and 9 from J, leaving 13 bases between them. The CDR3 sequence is CASSPPGRPQYF. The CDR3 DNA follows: TGCGCCAGCAGCCCGCCGGGGCGGCCCCAGTACTTC.

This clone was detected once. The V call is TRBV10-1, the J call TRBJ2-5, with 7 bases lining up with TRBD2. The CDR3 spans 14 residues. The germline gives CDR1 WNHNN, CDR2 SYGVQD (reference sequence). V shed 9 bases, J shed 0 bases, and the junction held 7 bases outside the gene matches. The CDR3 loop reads CASSSGGDQETQYF. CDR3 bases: TGCGCCAGTTCGAGTGGGGGGGACCAAGAGACCCAGTACTTC.

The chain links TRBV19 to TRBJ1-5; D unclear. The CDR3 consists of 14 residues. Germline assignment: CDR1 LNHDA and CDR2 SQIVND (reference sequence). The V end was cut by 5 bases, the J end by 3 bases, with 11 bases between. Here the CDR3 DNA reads TGTGCCAGTAGTCGGCAGGAATACAATCAGCCCCAGCATTTT. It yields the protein CASSRQEYNQPQHF.

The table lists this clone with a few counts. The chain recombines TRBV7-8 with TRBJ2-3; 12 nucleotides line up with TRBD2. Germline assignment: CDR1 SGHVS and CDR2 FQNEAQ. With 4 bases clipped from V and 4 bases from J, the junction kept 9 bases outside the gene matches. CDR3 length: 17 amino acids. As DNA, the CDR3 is TGTGCCAGCAGCTCCCGAGGACTAGCGGGGAGATCAGATACGCAGTATTTT. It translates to CASSSRGLAGRSDTQYF.

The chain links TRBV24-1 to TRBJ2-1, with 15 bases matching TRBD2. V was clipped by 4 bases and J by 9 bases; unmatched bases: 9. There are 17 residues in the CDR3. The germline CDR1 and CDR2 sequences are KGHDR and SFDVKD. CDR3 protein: CATSESGLAGGAGEQFF. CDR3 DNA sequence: TGTGCCACCAGTGAGTCGGGACTAGCGGGAGGAGCTGGTGAGCAGTTCTTC.

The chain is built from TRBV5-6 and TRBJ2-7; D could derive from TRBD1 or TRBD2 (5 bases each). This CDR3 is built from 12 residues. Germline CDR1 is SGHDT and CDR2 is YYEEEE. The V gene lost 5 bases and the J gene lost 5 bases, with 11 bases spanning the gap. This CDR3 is CASSPGTDEQYF. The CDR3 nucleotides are TGTGCCAGCAGTCCAGGGACGGACGAGCAGTACTTC.

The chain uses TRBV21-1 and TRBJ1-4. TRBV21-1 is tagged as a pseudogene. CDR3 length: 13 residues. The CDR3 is CASTSGTGEKLFF. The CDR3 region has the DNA TGTGCCAGCACTTCTGGGACTGGGGAAAAACTGTTTTTT.

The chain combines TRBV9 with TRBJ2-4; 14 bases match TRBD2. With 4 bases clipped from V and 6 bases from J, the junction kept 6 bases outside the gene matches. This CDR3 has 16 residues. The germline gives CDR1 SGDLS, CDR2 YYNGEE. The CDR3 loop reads CASSISGTSGGNIQYF. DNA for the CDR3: TGTGCCAGCAGCATCTCCGGGACTAGCGGGGGAAACATTCAGTACTTC.

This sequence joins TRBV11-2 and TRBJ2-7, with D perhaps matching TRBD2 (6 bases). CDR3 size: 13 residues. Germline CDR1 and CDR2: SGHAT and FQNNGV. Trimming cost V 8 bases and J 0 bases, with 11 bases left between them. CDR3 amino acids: CASAHGSSYEQYF. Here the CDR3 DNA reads TGTGCCAGCGCTCACGGGAGCTCCTACGAGCAGTACTTC.

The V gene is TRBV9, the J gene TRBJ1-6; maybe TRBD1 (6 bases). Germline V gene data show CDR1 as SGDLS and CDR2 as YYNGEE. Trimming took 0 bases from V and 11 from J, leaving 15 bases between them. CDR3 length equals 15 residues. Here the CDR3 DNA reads TGTGCCAGCAGCGTAGAAGGGGGGCGGGCGACACCCCTCCACTTT. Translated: CASSVEGGRATPLHF.